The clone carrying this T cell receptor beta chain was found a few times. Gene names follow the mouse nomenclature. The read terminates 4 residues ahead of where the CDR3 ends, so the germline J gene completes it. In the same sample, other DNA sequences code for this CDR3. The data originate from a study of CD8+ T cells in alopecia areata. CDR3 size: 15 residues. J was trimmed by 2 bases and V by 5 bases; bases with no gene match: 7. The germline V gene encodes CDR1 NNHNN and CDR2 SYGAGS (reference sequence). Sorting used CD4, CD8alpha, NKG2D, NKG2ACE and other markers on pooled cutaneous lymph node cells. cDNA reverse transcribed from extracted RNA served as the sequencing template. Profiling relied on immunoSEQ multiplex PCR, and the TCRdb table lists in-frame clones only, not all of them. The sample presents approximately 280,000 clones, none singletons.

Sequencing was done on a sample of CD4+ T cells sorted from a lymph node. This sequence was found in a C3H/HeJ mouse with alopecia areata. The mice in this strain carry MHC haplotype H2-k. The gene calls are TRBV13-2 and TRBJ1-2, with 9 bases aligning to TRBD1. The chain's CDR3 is CASGDRDRENSDYTF. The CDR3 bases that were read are TGTGCCAGCGGGGACCGGGACAGGGAGAACTCC.